This TCR beta chain was sequenced for a study of T cell changes during pregnancy in multiple sclerosis. Here immunoSEQ multiplex PCR was the method, and the copy in TCRdb shows in-frame clones only, minus some. This sample has just over 30,000 clones, with approximately 89% found just once. A single count supports this clone. This CDR3 has 15 residues. The germline V gene encodes CDR1 SGHDT and CDR2 YYEEEE. The ends lost 3 bases at V and 2 bases at J; junction bases unmatched: 6. V usage is TRBV5-6 and J usage is TRBJ2-7; 9 bases map to TRBD2. The source material was CD8+ T cells from peripheral blood mononuclear cells, sampled in the second trimester of pregnancy. The receptor's source is a female donor with multiple sclerosis, enrolled in a pregnancy study. This chain's CDR3 is CASSSLAGATYEQYF. CDR3 DNA: TGTGCCAGCAGCTCCTTAGCGGGAGCGACCTACGAGCAGTACTTC.